This entry lists 32 T cell receptor beta chains sequenced from one sample in a study of blood T cell repertoires in COVID-19. Sequenced by immunoSEQ multiplex PCR; TCRdb stores in-frame clones only, minus some. This sample has fewer than 150,000 clones, with approximately 91% found just once. What was sequenced was peripheral blood. Receptors originate from a man in his forties or fifties with active or convalescent COVID-19.

V usage is TRBV18 and J usage is TRBJ2-2, with 7 bases aligning to TRBD2. The J segment lost 6 bases and the V segment lost 2 bases, leaving 6 bases of the junction unmatched. This CDR3 region has 15 residues. Germline CDR1 reads KGHSH; CDR2 reads LQKENI. The DNA of the CDR3 is TGTGCCAGCTCACCAAGTGCTAGCGGACCCGGGGAGCTGTTTTTT. It specifies CASSPSASGPGELFF.

This chain uses TRBV15 with TRBJ2-5; 13 positions match TRBD2. Germline loops: CDR1 LNHNV, CDR2 YYDKDF (reference sequence). V was pared by 2 bases and J by 7 bases, with 7 bases of the junction left unmatched. The CDR3 loop spans 16 amino acids. CDR3 nucleotides: TGTGCCACCAGCAGAATAGGACTAGCGGGAGAGGGGACCCAGTACTTC. This sequence encodes CATSRIGLAGEGTQYF.

The chain couples TRBV11-2 to TRBJ2-3; D call uncertain. This CDR3 contains 13 residues. Germline V CDR1 and CDR2: SGHAT, FQNNGV. V was shortened by 10 bases and J by 2 bases, with 13 bases between the two germline ends. This CDR3 is CATTKRLTDTQYF. Here the CDR3 DNA reads TGTGCCACCACGAAGCGCCTCACAGATACGCAGTATTTT.

The chain joins TRBV2 to TRBJ1-2; TRBD1 matches at 7 bases. Unmatched junction bases numbered 13, after V lost 7 bases and J lost 8 bases. This CDR3 region has 14 residues. Germline V gives CDR1 SNHLY, CDR2 FYNNEI. CDR3 sequence reads: CASKPTGTVIGYTF. The CDR3 DNA reads TGTGCCAGCAAACCGACTGGGACAGTAATAGGCTACACCTTC. The full variable domain, completed using reference TRBV2 and TRBJ1-2, is EPEVTQTPSHQVTQMGQEVILRCVPISNHLYFYWYRQILGQKVEFLVSFYNNEISEKSEIFDDQFSVERPDGSNFTLKIRSTKLEDSAMYFCASKPTGTVIGYTFGSGTRLTVV.

The chain has TRBV9 and TRBJ2-1, with a possible D match to TRBD2 (5 bases). CDR1 and CDR2 from the germline V gene are SGDLS and YYNGEE. V was pared by 0 bases and J by 7 bases, with 17 bases between. The CDR3 runs 16 residues. In nucleotides, the CDR3 is TGTGCCAGCAGCGTAGCTTACGTCCCTAGGAGGAATGAGCAGTTCTTC. Protein sequence: CASSVAYVPRRNEQFF.

The V and J genes are TRBV6-1 and TRBJ2-3, with 7 bases that match TRBD2. The germline CDR1 and CDR2 sequences are MNHNS and SASEGT. V dropped 2 bases and J dropped 0; count of bases not matched to a gene: 8. The CDR3 is 17 amino acids. In DNA, the CDR3 is TGTGCCAGCAGTGAAAGGAGGGAGGGCCGTAGCACAGATACGCAGTATTTT. As protein: CASSERREGRSTDTQYF.

V gene TRBV6-5 combines with J gene TRBJ2-7; weak D call: TRBD2 (5 bases). The V end was cut by 0 bases, the J end by 0 bases, with 12 bases between. The V gene's germline CDR1 is MNHEY and CDR2 SVGAGI. The CDR3 runs to 16 residues. The CDR3 protein is CASSYSASLRSYEQYF. CDR3 nucleotides: TGTGCCAGCAGTTACTCGGCTAGCCTCCGCTCCTACGAGCAGTACTTC.

The chain joins TRBV7-8 to TRBJ2-1; TRBD2 matches 8 bases. The V and J ends lost 5 bases and 6 bases, in that order; junction bases with no gene match: 12. The CDR3 is 16 residues long. Germline V gives CDR1 SGHVS, CDR2 FQNEAQ. The DNA for the CDR3 is TGTGCCAGCAGCGGCCTGGACGGGAGGGCCGCCAATGAGCAGTTCTTC. This gives the protein CASSGLDGRAANEQFF.

This chain joins TRBV6-5 and TRBJ1-2; D remains unclear. The CDR3 runs to 13 residues. Germline V gene sequence: CDR1 MNHEY, CDR2 SVGAGI. V lost 2 bases and J lost 3, with 7 bases in between. CDR3 region: CASSYRRDYGYTF. DNA for the CDR3: TGTGCCAGCAGTTACCGGAGGGACTATGGCTACACCTTC.

The chain uses TRBV5-4 and TRBJ2-4, with 9 positions matching TRBD1. Germline CDR1 reads SGHNT; CDR2 reads YYREEE (reference sequence). This CDR3 has 15 amino acids. With 4 bases clipped from V and 6 bases from J, the junction kept 8 bases outside the gene matches. The CDR3 is CASSQEGQGLNIQYF. The CDR3 DNA reads TGTGCCAGCAGCCAAGAGGGACAGGGATTAAACATTCAGTACTTC. The full variable domain, completed using reference TRBV5-4 and TRBJ2-4, is ETGVTQSPTHLIKTRGQQVTLRCSSQSGHNTVSWYQQALGQGPQFIFQYYREEENGRGNFPPRFSGLQFPNYSSELNVNALELDDSALYLCASSQEGQGLNIQYFGAGTRLSVL.

The chain joins TRBV10-3 to TRBJ2-3, with a weak D call TRBD2 (6 bases). Trimming shortened V by 2 bases and J by 0 bases, and 12 bases separated the two germline ends. Germline CDR1 reads ENHRY; CDR2 reads SYGVKD. This CDR3 contains 16 residues. CDR3 residues: CAISEGRGTSTDTQYF. DNA of the CDR3: TGTGCCATCAGTGAGGGGCGGGGAACTAGCACAGATACGCAGTATTTT.

The rearrangement joins TRBV18 to TRBJ1-2, with TRBD1 identical over 7 bases. The germline CDR1 and CDR2 sequences are KGHSH and LQKENI. After removal of 3 bases from V and 4 bases from J, the junction contained 8 bases not matched to a gene. The CDR3 runs to 15 residues. CDR3 loop: CASSPRTGVIYGYTF. The DNA of the CDR3 is TGTGCCAGCTCACCGAGGACAGGTGTAATCTATGGCTACACCTTC.

The chain carries TRBV9 and TRBJ1-1; no clear D. This CDR3 is 14 amino acids long. CDR1 and CDR2 (germline): SGDLS, YYNGEE. Trimming removed 0 bases at V and 7 bases at J, with 13 bases between. The CDR3 nucleotides are TGTGCCAGCAGCGTAGGTCGTGAAGGCGGTGAAGCTTTCTTT. It translates to CASSVGREGGEAFF.

The J gene is TRBJ2-3, the V gene TRBV19; the match to TRBD2 covers 9 bases. Germline V gene sequence: CDR1 LNHDA, CDR2 SQIVND (reference sequence). The length of the CDR3 is 15 residues. Trimming took 7 bases from V and 5 from J; bases not matched to a gene: 10. CDR3 sequence reads: CASTPAPSGKDTQYF. In DNA form, the CDR3 reads TGTGCCAGTACCCCCGCCCCTAGCGGGAAAGATACGCAGTATTTT.

V usage is TRBV10-2 and J usage is TRBJ2-7; TRBD2 is a possible D gene (5 bases). The CDR3 is 13 residues long. The germline V and J ends were trimmed by 7 bases and 0 bases, with 10 bases remaining between them. Germline assignment: CDR1 WSHSY and CDR2 SAAADI. Here the CDR3 DNA reads TGCGCCAGCAAAGGAGCGGACTCCTACGAGCAGTACTTC. This translates into CASKGADSYEQYF.

The rearrangement links TRBV19 to TRBJ2-1; 14 bases are a match to TRBD2. The CDR3 consists of 17 residues. From germline, CDR1 is LNHDA and CDR2 SQIVND (reference sequence). After removal of 4 bases from V and 5 bases from J, the junction contained 7 bases not matched to a gene. CDR3 DNA sequence: TGTGCCAGTAGTAGACTAGCGGGAGGGACGTTGGACAATGAGCAGTTCTTC. This gives the protein CASSRLAGGTLDNEQFF.

V usage is TRBV4-2 and J usage is TRBJ2-3; the match to TRBD2 covers 9 bases. V lost 7 bases, J lost 0 bases, and 5 bases stayed unmatched. Germline loops: CDR1 LGHNA, CDR2 YNFKEQ. This CDR3 contains 15 residues. CDR3: CASTSSGVSTDTQYF. For the CDR3, the DNA is TGTGCCAGCACCTCTAGCGGGGTAAGCACAGATACGCAGTATTTT.

This chain links TRBV19 with TRBJ1-6; D is perhaps TRBD1 (6 bases). This CDR3 spans 15 amino acids. V was cut by 2 bases and J by 9 bases, with 14 bases left in between. The germline gives CDR1 LNHDA, CDR2 SQIVND (reference sequence). The CDR3 sequence is CASSIMSQGSSPLHF. The CDR3 nucleotides are TGTGCCAGTAGTATAATGTCGCAGGGGAGTTCACCCCTCCACTTT.

V is TRBV12-3 or TRBV12-4 and J is TRBJ1-2; a weak D match, TRBD1 (5 bases). The CDR3 is 13 amino acids. Trimming stripped 9 bases from V and 5 bases from J, with 16 bases between. CDR3 protein: CASSSGSVYGYTF. The DNA of the CDR3 is TGTGCCAGTTCTTCAGGGTCCGTATATGGCTACACCTTC.

The chain carries TRBV2 and TRBJ2-4, with 12 positions matching TRBD1. Germline CDR1 and CDR2: SNHLY and FYNNEI. The CDR3 sequence is 18 residues long. After removal of 4 bases from V and 0 bases from J, the junction contained 7 bases not matched to a gene. The CDR3 region has the DNA TGTGCCAGCAGTGGGGGGACAGGGGGCGTCGAAGCCAAAAACATTCAGTACTTC. The encoded protein is CASSGGTGGVEAKNIQYF.

A word on this clone: As the CDR3 is not closed by the conserved phenylalanine or tryptophan, this likely results from a read error. The DNA is omitted, as the CDR3 cannot be located on it reliably, and the CDR3 follows TCRdb's listing. The genes are TRBV21-1 and TRBJ1-3. TRBV21-1 is reported as a pseudogene. The CDR3 is 13 amino acids long, termini counted. The CDR3 is CASSPPGRALGRI.

The J gene is TRBJ2-7, the V gene TRBV27, with TRBD2 matching over 8 bases. CDR3 length equals 14 residues. In germline, CDR1 is MNHEY, CDR2 SMNVEV (reference sequence). The V gene end was trimmed by 2 bases and the J gene end by 2 bases; junction bases not matched to a gene: 2. The CDR3 coding sequence is TGTGCCAGCAGTTTAAACGGGAGGGCCTACGAGCAGTACTTC. Its translation is CASSLNGRAYEQYF.

This clone has just a few counts. The chain carries TRBV5-1 and TRBJ2-7, with D maybe TRBD2 (5 bases). Trimming left V 4 bases short and J 7 bases short, with 15 bases between. This CDR3 is 13 amino acids long. From germline, CDR1 is SGHRS and CDR2 YFSETQ. The CDR3 sequence: CASSEGYLEEQYF. The CDR3 DNA is TGCGCCAGCAGCGAGGGTTACCTTGAAGAGCAGTACTTC.

This rearrangement joins TRBV10-3 to TRBJ2-7; 8 nucleotides align to TRBD2. The CDR3 runs to 16 residues. Trimming cost V 4 bases and J 4 bases; bases outside gene matches: 12. Germline values: CDR1 ENHRY, CDR2 SYGVKD. CDR3 DNA: TGTGCCATCAGTGGGTCCAAGAGCGGGAGCCTTTACGAGCAGTACTTC. Translated, it gives CAISGSKSGSLYEQYF.

This clone was recorded a few times. The gene calls are TRBV12-1 and TRBJ2-7; TRBD1, the table's D call, was not compared with the DNA. TRBV12-1 is deemed a pseudogene. The CDR3 consists of 14 residues. CDR3 residues: CASSVTGFSYEQYF. The DNA for the CDR3 is TGTGCCAGCAGCGTCACAGGTTTCTCCTACGAGCAGTACTTC.

The chain recombines TRBV5-6 with TRBJ2-4, with 9 bases aligning to TRBD2. The CDR3 extends over 11 amino acids. Germline values: CDR1 SGHDT, CDR2 YYEEEE. The J segment lost 12 bases and the V segment lost 2 bases, leaving 0 bases of the junction unmatched. The CDR3 DNA reads TGTGCCAGCAGCTTTAGCGGGAGTCAGTACTTC. Translated: CASSFSGSQYF.

This clone has more than one count but fewer than ten. V gene TRBV27 combines with J gene TRBJ2-2, with 10 nucleotides matching TRBD2. The trim removed 0 bases at V and 4 bases at J, leaving 5 bases unmatched. This CDR3 has 17 amino acids. Germline assignment: CDR1 MNHEY and CDR2 SMNVEV (reference sequence). CDR3 loop: CASSLSASGSSTGELFF. The CDR3 bases are TGTGCCAGCAGTTTATCGGCTAGCGGGAGTTCCACCGGGGAGCTGTTTTTT.

V gene TRBV7-2 combines with J gene TRBJ2-1; possibly TRBD1 for D (5 bases). Germline V CDR1 and CDR2: SGHTA, FQGNSA. The CDR3 is made up of 14 amino acids. V lost 7 bases and J 2 bases, leaving 12 bases between the germline ends. As DNA, the CDR3 is TGTGCCAGCACCCTGGTAGGGGCCTACAATGAGCAGTTCTTC. Protein product: CASTLVGAYNEQFF. Complete variable domain (other parts from reference TRBV7-2 and TRBJ2-1): GAGVSQSPSNKVTEKGKDVELRCDPISGHTALYWYRQSLGQGLEFLIYFQGNSAPDKSGLPSDRFSAERTGGSVSTLTIQRTQQEDSAVYLCASTLVGAYNEQFFGPGTRLTVL.

This chain links TRBV9 with TRBJ1-1, with 9 bases aligning to TRBD1. Germline-derived CDR1 and CDR2 are SGDLS and YYNGEE. This CDR3 comprises 13 residues. Trimming at V came to 4 bases and at J to 8 bases, leaving 6 bases not matched to a gene. The CDR3, as DNA: TGTGCCAGCAGCCCTGGGACAGGGAAGGAAGCTTTCTTT. Translated, it gives CASSPGTGKEAFF.

V and J are TRBV6-5 and TRBJ1-2, with TRBD1 identical over 8 bases. CDR3 length equals 13 residues. J gave up 7 bases and V 6 bases, and 7 bases lay outside the gene matches. CDR1 is MNHEY, CDR2 SVGAGI, per germline. CDR3 in amino acids: CASRPGQGVGYTF. In nucleotides, the CDR3 is TGTGCCAGCAGGCCCGGACAGGGCGTTGGCTACACCTTC.

This clone was seen only once. The chain carries TRBV6-6 and TRBJ1-1, with D maybe TRBD1 (6 bases). The CDR3 length is 13 residues. From germline, CDR1 is MNHNY and CDR2 SVGAGI (reference sequence). V was pared by 6 bases and J by 2 bases, with 10 bases between. The CDR3 region has the DNA TGTGCCAGCAGACCACAGGGTAACACTGAAGCTTTCTTT. This gives the protein CASRPQGNTEAFF.

The CDR3 DNA follows: TGCAGCGTGCCGGGACAGGGCTACGGCTACACCTTC. This translates into CSVPGQGYGYTF. The V call is TRBV29-1, the J call TRBJ1-2; 9 bases agree with TRBD1. V dropped 6 bases and J dropped 8; count of bases not matched to a gene: 7. Germline CDR1 reads SQVTM; CDR2 reads ANQGSEA. This CDR3 is 12 amino acids long.